This is a list of T cell receptor beta chains from one sample in a study of T cell responses to AZD1222 COVID-19 vaccine. Profiled with immunoSEQ multiplex PCR; TCRdb holds only in-frame clones, not every one. The repertoire consists of about 140,000 clones, with about 90% occurring once and the leading ten covering roughly 7.1%. The sequencing used peripheral blood, collected 28 days after the second dose of the MenACWY control vaccine. Receptors originate from an adult who received the MenACWY meningococcal vaccine as a control. CDR3s include the opening cysteine and the closing phenylalanine or tryptophan. Fields, in order: J gene, clone size, D gene, V gene, CDR3 DNA, CDR3 protein. D genes are given only for firm matches. The size of a clone is reported for some rows only, either as once, few or many, or as a class for expanded clones.

>TRBJ2-1|NA|TRBD1|TRBV6-5
TGTGCCAGCAGAGGGGACAGCCGAAATGAGCAGTTCTTC
CASRGDSRNEQFF
>TRBJ2-2|once|TRBD1|TRBV18
TGTGCCAGCTCACCAACCCGGACAGGGGTCACCGGGGAGCTGTTTTTT
CASSPTRTGVTGELFF
>TRBJ2-7|once|NA|TRBV27
TGTGCCAGCCGGAGGGGGGGTTCCTACGAGCAGTACTTC
CASRRGGSYEQYF
>TRBJ2-3|NA|NA|TRBV4-3
TGCGCCAGCAGCCAAGACTCAATTTCGGATACGCAGTATTTT
CASSQDSISDTQYF
>TRBJ2-1|NA|NA|TRBV15
TGTGCCGCCCCTCGAGTGGGGGCCAGGGGTGGTAACAATGAGCAGTTCTTC
CAAPRVGARGGNNEQFF
>TRBJ1-4|NA|TRBD1|TRBV6-2/TRBV6-3
TGTGCCAGCAGTTCGGACAGGTTCAATGAAAAACTGTTTTTT
CASSSDRFNEKLFF
>TRBJ1-2|NA|TRBD1|TRBV5-6
TGTGCCAGCAGCAAGGGACAGCCCACGTATGGCTACACCTTC
CASSKGQPTYGYTF
>TRBJ2-3|NA|TRBD2|TRBV6-2/TRBV6-3
TGTGCCAGCAGTGACGATAGCGGGAGAGGGTCAGATACGCAGTATTTT
CASSDDSGRGSDTQYF
>TRBJ2-7|NA|NA|TRBV4-3
TGCGCCAGCAGCCAAGTGATCGGGGCGGGACCCTACGAGCAGTACTTC
CASSQVIGAGPYEQYF
>TRBJ1-4|once|NA|TRBV25-1
TGTGCCAGCAAACCCGCGGACAGTAATAATGAAAAACTGTTTTTT
CASKPADSNNEKLFF
>TRBJ1-1|NA|NA|TRBV18
TGTGCCAGCACGACACAGGGCCGGAACACTGAAGCTTTCTTT
CASTTQGRNTEAFF
>TRBJ1-3|NA|NA|TRBV11-1
TGTGCCAGCAGCTACGCTGGGGACTCTGGAAACACCATATATTTT
CASSYAGDSGNTIYF
>TRBJ2-5|NA|TRBD2|TRBV30
TGTGCCTGGAGGGAGGGACTAGCGGGGGGGCGAGAGACCCAGTACTTC
CAWREGLAGGRETQYF
>TRBJ2-2|NA|NA|TRBV24-1
TGTGCCACCAGTGGCAGGGGCTTAAACACCGGGGAGCTGTTTTTT
CATSGRGLNTGELFF
>TRBJ2-5|once|TRBD2|TRBV6-2/TRBV6-3
TGTGCCAGCAGTTATGTCTTGGGGCGGGAGCAAGAGACCCAGTACTTC
CASSYVLGREQETQYF
>TRBJ2-1|NA|TRBD2|TRBV5-1
TGCGCCAGCAGCTTGGTGTCGACTAGCGGCAATGAGCAGTTCTTC
CASSLVSTSGNEQFF
>TRBJ1-1|NA|NA|TRBV7-2
TGTGCCAGCAGCTTAGACCACGCCGGACACACTGAAGCTTTCTTT
CASSLDHAGHTEAFF
>TRBJ1-5|NA|TRBD1|TRBV30
TGTGCCTGGGGACAGGCCGCGGGGCCCCAGCATTTT
CAWGQAAGPQHF
>TRBJ2-7|NA|TRBD2|TRBV29-1
TGCAGCGTTGAAGGAGGGTCGGGGGGAAACTACGAGCAGTACTTC
CSVEGGSGGNYEQYF
>TRBJ1-5|NA|TRBD1|TRBV3-1/TRBV3-2
TGTGCCAGCAGCCAAGGGGGACAGCTTTGGAAGAATCAGCCCCAGCATTTT
CASSQGGQLWKNQPQHF
>TRBJ1-1|NA|NA|TRBV6-5
TGTGCCAGCAGGGTCCAGGAGACCCTTATCGCTGAAGCTTTCTTT
CASRVQETLIAEAFF
>TRBJ1-2|few|NA|TRBV7-2
TGTGCCAGCAGCTTAGATCGGGAGTATGGCTACACCTTC
CASSLDREYGYTF
>TRBJ2-2|NA|TRBD1|TRBV2
TGTGCCAGCAGTTCCACAGGGGTAGATGACACCGGGGAGCTGTTTTTT
CASSSTGVDDTGELFF
>TRBJ1-1|NA|NA|TRBV19
TGTGCCAGTAGGGGGGTAGGGAGTTCTCTGAACACTGAAGCTTTCTTT
CASRGVGSSLNTEAFF
>TRBJ1-2|NA|TRBD1|TRBV24-1
TGTGCCACCAGTGACCACAGGACAGGGGGCCACTATGGCTACACCTTC
CATSDHRTGGHYGYTF
>TRBJ1-2|NA|NA|TRBV19
TGTGCTTGTGCCAGTAAAGGGGGGTGGGTCTCGGACAGAAGCGGTCTTGCTGACTATGGCTACACCTTC
CACASKGGWVSDRSGLADYGYTF
>TRBJ2-7|once|NA|TRBV15
TGTGCCACCAGCAGTGCCCCTACGAGCCAATACGAGCAGTACTTC
CATSSAPTSQYEQYF
>TRBJ1-2|NA|NA|TRBV2
TGTGCCAGCAGTGAAGCAGGGTATGGCTACACCTTC
CASSEAGYGYTF
>TRBJ2-7|NA|TRBD2|TRBV7-9
TGTGCCAGCGAACCGGGTGGGCTAGCGGGAGCCTACGAGCAGTACTTC
CASEPGGLAGAYEQYF
>TRBJ1-2|NA|TRBD1|TRBV11-2
TGTGCCAGCAGCTTAGTGGACAGGGGGCTTGGCTACACCTTC
CASSLVDRGLGYTF
>TRBJ2-1|NA|TRBD2|TRBV7-2
TGTGCCAGCAGCAAACGTCCCGGGACTAGTTTGCCCTACAATGAGCAGTTCTTC
CASSKRPGTSLPYNEQFF
>TRBJ2-5|NA|NA|TRBV7-3
TGTGCCAGCAGCTTATCAGGACCCCTGGGGGAGACCCAGTACTTC
CASSLSGPLGETQYF
>TRBJ2-3|NA|NA|TRBV28
TGTGCCAGCAGTCTCCTAGCCCTCACAGATACGCAGTATTTT
CASSLLALTDTQYF
>TRBJ2-7|NA|TRBD1|TRBV15
TGTGCCACCAGCCGCGGACAGGGGGCCGGCGAGCAGTACTTC
CATSRGQGAGEQYF
>TRBJ2-3|NA|TRBD1|TRBV9
TGTGCCAGCAGCGTAGAGGCAGGGGGCCGCACAGATACGCAGTATTTT
CASSVEAGGRTDTQYF
>TRBJ2-2|NA|TRBD1|TRBV28
TGTGCCAGCAGCTCCGGGACAGGGCCCGGGGAGCTGTTTTTT
CASSSGTGPGELFF
>TRBJ2-3|NA|NA|TRBV28
TGTGCCAGCAGTTTGTCCCCTTTGGCAGATACGCAGTATTTT
CASSLSPLADTQYF
>TRBJ1-5|few|NA|TRBV11-2
TGTGCCAGCAGCTTCCCCAGGGACTGGAATCAGCCCCAGCATTTT
CASSFPRDWNQPQHF
>TRBJ2-7|few|TRBD1|TRBV28
TGTGCCAGCACCAGCACGGACAGGAATTACGAGCAGTACTTC
CASTSTDRNYEQYF
>TRBJ1-6|NA|NA|TRBV14
TGTGCCAGCAGTCCCGCCCCGAATTCACCCCTCCACTTT
CASSPAPNSPLHF
>TRBJ2-5|NA|TRBD1|TRBV25-1
TGTGCCAGCAGAGAAGACAGGGCACAAGAGACCCAGTACTTC
CASREDRAQETQYF
>TRBJ1-4|NA|NA|TRBV29-1
TGCAGCGTTAGAAACAGAAAAATAAATGAAAAACTGTTTTTT
CSVRNRKINEKLFF